Presented here are 2 T cell receptor beta chains from one specimen sequenced in a study of graft-versus-host responses after intestinal transplantation. Assay used: immunoSEQ multiplex PCR; TCRdb lists only in-frame clones, some missing. The sample has 90,000 to 100,000 clones, about 82% seen once. The sequences come from PBMCs, collected 255 days after intestinal transplant. All receptors come from a human patient who received an intestinal transplant, so some T cells may come from the graft donor.

The chain combines TRBV5-6 with TRBJ1-5; 7 nucleotides agree with TRBD1. Germline CDR1 and CDR2: SGHDT and YYEEEE. Losses at the gene ends were 4 bases for V and 1 base for J; bases not matched to a gene: 5. The CDR3 has 15 amino acids. The CDR3 loop is CASSLGGWSNQPQHF. In DNA, the CDR3 is TGTGCCAGCAGCCTAGGGGGCTGGAGCAATCAGCCCCAGCATTTT.

V usage is TRBV10-2 and J usage is TRBJ2-7; the match to TRBD1 covers 7 bases. Germline CDR1 is WSHSY and CDR2 is SAAADI. The CDR3 totals 16 residues. V shed 5 bases, J shed 3 bases, and the junction held 13 bases outside the gene matches. CDR3 protein: CASSSKGGQPFYEQYF. CDR3 coding DNA: TGCGCCAGCAGTTCCAAAGGGGGACAGCCCTTCTACGAGCAGTACTTC.